This entry concerns a single T cell receptor beta chain. This specimen belongs to a study of shared clonotypes between healthy human individuals. The method was immunoSEQ multiplex PCR; TCRdb's version includes in-frame clones alone and lacks a portion of them. Of over 850,000 clones detected, about four fifths appear once; the ten largest clones hold 0.55% to 0.7%. Partitioning of CD4+ cells yielded a CD45RA+ naive subset and a CD45RA-negative memory subset. The germline gives CDR1 MNHEY, CDR2 SMNVEV (reference sequence). V lost 1 base and J 1 base, leaving 8 bases between the germline ends. The CDR3 covers 14 residues.

The V and J genes are TRBV27 and TRBJ2-7; a possible D gene is TRBD1 (5 bases). Input material: memory CD4+ T cells from PBMCs. Stated subset: CD45RA-negative fraction. The clonotype comes from a man aged 18 to 29 in good health. Some clones in this sample may be carry-over from other donors' samples. CDR3 protein: CASSLYQGSYEQYF. The CDR3 DNA is TGTGCCAGCAGTTTATATCAGGGTTCCTACGAGCAGTACTTC.